This T cell receptor (beta chain) was sequenced in a study of cytomegalovirus exposure and HLA in healthy donors. 60 Vbeta and 13 Jbeta primers were used in PCR. Sequencing used immunoSEQ multiplex PCR; TCRdb keeps in-frame clones, though not all of them. This sample's clone table lists 220,000 or so clones. The CDR3 runs 14 residues. Donors consisted of healthy bone marrow donors. Source material: PBMCs. This chain links TRBV12-2 with TRBJ2-1; TRBD2 is the table's D call, not checked against the DNA. TRBV12-2 is classified as a pseudogene. The sequence derives from a girl aged 2 to 9 in good health and CMV-seropositive. CDR3 protein: CASRRLTQWGDEFF. Written as DNA, the CDR3 is TGTGCAAGTCGTCGTCTAACACAGTGGGGGGATGAGTTCTTC.